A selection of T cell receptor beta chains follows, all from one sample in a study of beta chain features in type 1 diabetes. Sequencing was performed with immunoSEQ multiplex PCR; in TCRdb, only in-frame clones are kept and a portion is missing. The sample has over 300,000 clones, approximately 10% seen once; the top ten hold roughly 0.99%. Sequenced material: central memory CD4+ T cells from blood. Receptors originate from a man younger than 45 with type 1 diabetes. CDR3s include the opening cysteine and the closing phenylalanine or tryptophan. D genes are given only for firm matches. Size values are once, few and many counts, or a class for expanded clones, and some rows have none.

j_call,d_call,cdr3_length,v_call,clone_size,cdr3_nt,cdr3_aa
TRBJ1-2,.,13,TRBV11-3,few,TGTGCCAGCAGCGGACAGATGAACTATGGCTACACCTTC,CASSGQMNYGYTF
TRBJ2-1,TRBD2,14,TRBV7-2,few,TGTGCCAGCAGCCTCTGGCGGGGGGGCAATGAGCAGTTCTTC,CASSLWRGGNEQFF
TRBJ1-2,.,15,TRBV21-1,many,TGTGCCAGCAGCGCGGACCCCCGCGGTGGCTATGGCTACACCTTC,CASSADPRGGYGYTF
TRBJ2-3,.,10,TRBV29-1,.,TGCAGCGTTGCAGACGATACGCAGTATTTT,CSVADDTQYF
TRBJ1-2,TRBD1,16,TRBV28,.,TGTGCCAGCAGTCAGGGGGGGTATGGACGGTCTTATGGCTACACCTTC,CASSQGGYGRSYGYTF
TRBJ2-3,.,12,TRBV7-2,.,TGTGCCAGCAGCCCCTACTCAGATACGCAGTATTTT,CASSPYSDTQYF
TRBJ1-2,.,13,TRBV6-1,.,TGTGCCAGCAGAGAAAACAGGGTCTGGGGCTACACCTTC,CASRENRVWGYTF
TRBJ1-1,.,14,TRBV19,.,TGTGCCAGTAGTAATGTGGGGACAAACACTGAAGCTTTCTTT,CASSNVGTNTEAFF
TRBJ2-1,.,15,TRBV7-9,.,TGTGCCAGCAGCTTAGGAGGGACCCGCCTCGATGAGCAGTTCTTC,CASSLGGTRLDEQFF
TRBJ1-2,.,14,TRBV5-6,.,TGTGCCAGCAGCTTGGCCGGGCAAATGGATGGCTACACCTTC,CASSLAGQMDGYTF
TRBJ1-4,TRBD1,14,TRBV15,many,TGTGCCACGACAAGGGACAGGGGTCAAGAAAAACTGTTTTTT,CATTRDRGQEKLFF
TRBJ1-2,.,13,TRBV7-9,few,TGTGCCAGCAGCTTACAGGGTTCATATGGCTACACCTTC,CASSLQGSYGYTF
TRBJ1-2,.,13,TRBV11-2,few,TGTGCCAGCAGCAAGGGACCGAACTATGGCTACACCTTC,CASSKGPNYGYTF
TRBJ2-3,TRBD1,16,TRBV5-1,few,TGCGCCAGCAGCTTGGCGGACAGGGTTGGCACAGATACGCAGTATTTT,CASSLADRVGTDTQYF
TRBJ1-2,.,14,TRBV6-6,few,TGTGCCAGCAGCCTTGGCGGGCGCTCCTATGGCTACACCTTC,CASSLGGRSYGYTF
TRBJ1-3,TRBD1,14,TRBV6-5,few,TGTGCCAGCAGCACAGGGGTCTCTGGAAACACCATATATTTT,CASSTGVSGNTIYF
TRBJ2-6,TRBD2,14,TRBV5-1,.,TGCGCTAGCAAGGGACTAGCGGGGACCCACGTCCTGACTTTC,CASKGLAGTHVLTF
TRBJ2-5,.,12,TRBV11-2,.,TGTGCCAGCAGCTTCGAATGGGAGACCCAGTACTTC,CASSFEWETQYF
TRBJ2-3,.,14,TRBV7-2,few,TGTGCCAGCAGCAGGGGGTTAGTAACAGATACGCAGTATTTT,CASSRGLVTDTQYF
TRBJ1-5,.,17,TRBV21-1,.,TGTGCCAGCAGCAAAGGTCAGGGGGAGTGTAGTAATCAGCCCCAGCATTTT,CASSKGQGECSNQPQHF
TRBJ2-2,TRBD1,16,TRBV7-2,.,TGTGCCAGCAGCACGCAACAGGGGTCCTTCACCGGGGAGCTGTTTTTT,CASSTQQGSFTGELFF
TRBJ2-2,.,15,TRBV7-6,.,TGTGCCAGCAGCCTTACAGGGAGTCTCACCGGGGAGCTGTTTTTT,CASSLTGSLTGELFF
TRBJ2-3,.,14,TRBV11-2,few,TGTGCCAGCAGCACTGGACAGAGCACAGATACGCAGTATTTT,CASSTGQSTDTQYF
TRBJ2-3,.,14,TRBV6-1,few,TGTGCCAGCAGTGAAAATGGGTTCACAGATACGCAGTATTTT,CASSENGFTDTQYF
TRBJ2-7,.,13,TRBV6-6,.,TGTGCCAGCAGTTACTCCGGACCCTACGAGCAGTACTTC,CASSYSGPYEQYF
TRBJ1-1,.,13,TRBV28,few,TGTGCCAGCAGTGTAACAGGATCCACTGAAGCTTTCTTT,CASSVTGSTEAFF
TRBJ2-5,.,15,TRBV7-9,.,TGTGCCAGCAGCCCACTCCGGGAGCCCCAAGAGACCCAGTACTTC,CASSPLREPQETQYF
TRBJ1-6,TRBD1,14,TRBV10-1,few,TGCGCCAGCAGTGAGGGACAGGGTAATTCACCCCTCCACTTT,CASSEGQGNSPLHF
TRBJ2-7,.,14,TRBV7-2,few,TGTGCCAGCAGCTTTAGGACAAGCGATTACGAGCAGTACTTC,CASSFRTSDYEQYF
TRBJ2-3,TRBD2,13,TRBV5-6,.,TGTGCCAGCAGCCCAGCGGGAGGGGCTACGCAGTATTTT,CASSPAGGATQYF
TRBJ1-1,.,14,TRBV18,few,TGTGCCAGCTCACCCGGACAAGCCGGGACTGAAGCTTTCTTT,CASSPGQAGTEAFF
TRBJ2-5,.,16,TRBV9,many,TGTGCCAGCAGCGTAGGGGGGTCACCCGGACAGGAGACCCAGTACTTC,CASSVGGSPGQETQYF
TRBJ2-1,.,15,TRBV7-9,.,TGTGCCAGCAGCTTAGCGAACACAGGCAACAATGAGCAGTTCTTC,CASSLANTGNNEQFF
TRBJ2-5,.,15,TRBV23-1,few,TGCGCCAGCAGTCATCCCAGACAGGTCCGAGAGACCCAGTACTTC,CASSHPRQVRETQYF
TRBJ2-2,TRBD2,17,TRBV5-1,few,TGCGCCAGCAGCTTGGCAGCGGCGGGGGGGAGCACCGGGGAGCTGTTTTTT,CASSLAAAGGSTGELFF